The following is a T cell receptor beta chain sequence with its context. The antigen remains unidentified. This sample was taken from a study of shared clonotypes between healthy human individuals. The study's findings and limits: Lower generation probabilities were found for non-shared clonotypes than for those shared by all four donors. Naive CD4 clonotypes were shared across several donors at about 5%.

Germline lookup yields CDR1 MNHNS and CDR2 SASEGT. V lost 3 bases, J lost 9 bases, and 6 bases stayed unmatched. The CDR3 totals 14 residues. Deep was the level used in running the assay. The table came from immunoSEQ multiplex PCR; TCRdb's copy has only in-frame clones and leaves some out. The data show some 650,000 clones, with more than 95% seen just once and around 0.06% held by the top ten. It was into CD45RA+ naive and CD45RA-negative memory subsets that the CD4+ cells were split. Sequencing was carried out using naive CD4+ T cells sorted from blood. Subset noted: CD45RA+ positively selected. This clonotype was sampled from a woman aged 25 to 39 in good health. The chain couples TRBV6-1 to TRBJ2-1; 9 bases fit TRBD2. CDR3 nucleotides: TGTGCCAGCAGTGATTTAGCGGGAGACGGTGAGCAGTTCTTC. This encodes CASSDLAGDGEQFF.